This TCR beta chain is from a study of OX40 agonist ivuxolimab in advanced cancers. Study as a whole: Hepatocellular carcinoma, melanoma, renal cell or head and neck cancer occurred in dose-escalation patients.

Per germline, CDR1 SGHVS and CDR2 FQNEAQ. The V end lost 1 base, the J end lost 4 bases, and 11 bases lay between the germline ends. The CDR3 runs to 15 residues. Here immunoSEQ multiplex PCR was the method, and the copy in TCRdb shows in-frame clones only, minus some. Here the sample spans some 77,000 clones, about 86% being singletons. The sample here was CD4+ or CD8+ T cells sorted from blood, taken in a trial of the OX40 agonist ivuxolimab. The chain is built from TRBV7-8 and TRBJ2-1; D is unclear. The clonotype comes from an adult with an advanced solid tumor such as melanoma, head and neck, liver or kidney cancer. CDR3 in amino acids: CASSLDPGPYNEQFF. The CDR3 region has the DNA TGTGCCAGCAGCTTAGATCCAGGACCGTACAATGAGCAGTTCTTC.